The rows below give T cell receptor beta chains drawn from one sample of a study of OX40 agonist ivuxolimab in advanced cancers. Sequencing used immunoSEQ multiplex PCR; TCRdb keeps in-frame clones, though not all of them. The data hold about 27,000 clones, with approximately 78% observed a single time. Here the sequenced sample was CD4+ or CD8+ T cells sorted from blood, taken in a trial of the OX40 agonist ivuxolimab. The source is an adult with an advanced solid tumor such as melanoma, head and neck, liver or kidney cancer. The CDR3 runs from the conserved cysteine through the conserved F or W. D genes are given only for firm matches. Some rows mark clone size as missing; the rest say once, few, many or name a class of expanded clone.

V	size	J	D	CDR3	DNA
TRBV28	NA	TRBJ2-7	NA	CASRPQGPEQYF	TGTGCCAGCAGGCCACAGGGCCCCGAGCAGTACTTC
TRBV6-6	once	TRBJ1-1	TRBD1	CASTATGANTEAFF	TGTGCCAGCACTGCGACAGGGGCGAACACTGAAGCTTTCTTT
TRBV27	few	TRBJ1-2	NA	CASSPGGPGGYTF	TGTGCCAGCAGTCCGGGGGGGCCAGGAGGCTACACCTTC
TRBV19	once	TRBJ1-2	NA	CASSRARDYGYTF	TGTGCCAGTAGTAGGGCCAGGGACTATGGCTACACCTTC
TRBV6-4	NA	TRBJ2-1	NA	CASSDSVYNEQFF	TGTGCCAGCAGTGACTCGGTATACAATGAGCAGTTCTTC
TRBV28	NA	TRBJ1-1	TRBD1	CASSPQGVTEAFF	TGTGCCAGCAGCCCACAGGGGGTAACTGAAGCTTTCTTT
TRBV9	NA	TRBJ2-1	TRBD2	CASSVGAGVRNEQFF	TGTGCCAGCAGCGTAGGAGCGGGAGTAAGGAATGAGCAGTTCTTC
TRBV27	NA	TRBJ2-7	NA	CASSLAGSSYEQYF	TGTGCCAGCAGTTTAGCGGGTAGCTCCTACGAGCAGTACTTC
TRBV29-1	NA	TRBJ2-1	TRBD2	CSGDGASGRADADEQFF	TGCAGCGGGGATGGGGCTAGCGGGAGGGCCGACGCCGATGAGCAGTTCTTC
TRBV28	NA	TRBJ2-1	NA	CASSLALAIENEQFF	TGTGCCAGCAGTTTAGCCCTAGCAATAGAGAATGAGCAGTTCTTC
TRBV27	NA	TRBJ2-1	TRBD2	CASKAGGAYNEQFF	TGTGCCAGCAAGGCGGGAGGTGCGTATAATGAGCAGTTCTTC
TRBV27	NA	TRBJ2-1	TRBD2	CASSPSGPYNEQFF	TGTGCCAGCAGCCCTAGCGGGCCCTACAATGAGCAGTTCTTC
TRBV7-3	NA	TRBJ2-7	NA	CASSPGQHSYEQYF	TGTGCCAGCAGCCCTGGACAGCACTCCTACGAGCAGTACTTC
TRBV10-1	NA	TRBJ2-7	NA	CASNAPGHRFEQYF	TGCGCCAGCAACGCCCCGGGACACCGATTTGAGCAGTACTTC
TRBV27	NA	TRBJ1-1	NA	CASSLSGAGNTEAFF	TGTGCCAGCAGTTTATCGGGGGCTGGGAACACTGAAGCTTTCTTT
TRBV7-9	NA	TRBJ2-1	NA	CASSLVGPSSYNEQFF	TGTGCCAGCAGCTTAGTTGGACCCAGCTCCTACAATGAGCAGTTCTTC
TRBV7-3	NA	TRBJ2-1	TRBD2	CASSPGGGVDNEQFF	TGTGCCAGCAGCCCCGGGGGGGGCGTCGACAATGAGCAGTTCTTC
TRBV11-2	NA	TRBJ2-7	NA	CASSLAWGATYEQYF	TGTGCCAGCAGCTTAGCTTGGGGGGCAACCTACGAGCAGTACTTC
TRBV4-1	once	TRBJ2-3	TRBD2	CASSQERGDANTQYF	TGCGCCAGCAGCCAAGAACGGGGGGACGCAAATACGCAGTATTTT
TRBV7-9	NA	TRBJ1-2	NA	CASSFSTNYGYTF	TGTGCCAGCAGCTTTAGTACTAACTATGGCTACACCTTC
TRBV28	NA	TRBJ1-2	TRBD1	CASSFPGQGVYGYTF	TGTGCCAGCAGTTTCCCGGGACAGGGGGTTTATGGCTACACCTTC
TRBV6-5	NA	TRBJ1-5	NA	CASSRADSFNQPQHF	TGTGCCAGCAGCCGAGCGGACAGCTTCAATCAGCCCCAGCATTTT
TRBV13	NA	TRBJ2-7	TRBD1	CASSIRTGTDYYEQYF	TGTGCCAGCAGCATTAGAACCGGGACAGATTACTACGAGCAGTACTTC
TRBV6-1	NA	TRBJ2-2	NA	CASREATGELFF	TGTGCCAGCAGGGAGGCAACCGGGGAGCTGTTTTTT
TRBV28	NA	TRBJ2-3	NA	CASRITSYSTDTQYF	TGTGCCAGCAGAATTACTAGCTATTCCACAGATACGCAGTATTTT
TRBV30	few	TRBJ1-2	NA	CAWKGPTARGYTF	TGTGCCTGGAAAGGACCGACGGCTAGGGGCTACACCTTC
TRBV27	NA	TRBJ2-1	TRBD2	CASSTRLAGEGYNEQFF	TGTGCCAGCAGTACTCGACTAGCGGGAGAGGGATACAATGAGCAGTTCTTC
TRBV2	NA	TRBJ1-2	NA	CASRDMELNGYTF	TGTGCCAGCAGGGACATGGAGCTAAATGGCTACACCTTC
TRBV5-6	once	TRBJ1-2	TRBD1	CASSVDRGFPNYGYTF	TGTGCCAGCAGCGTCGACAGGGGATTCCCTAACTATGGCTACACCTTC
TRBV5-1	NA	TRBJ2-7	TRBD1	CASSVTTGGRYEQYF	TGCGCCAGCAGCGTTACTACAGGGGGTCGATACGAGCAGTACTTC
TRBV14	NA	TRBJ2-2	NA	CASSQGTGELFF	TGTGCCAGCAGCCAGGGAACCGGGGAGCTGTTTTTT
TRBV4-3	NA	TRBJ2-7	TRBD1	CASSQDTTGGPYEQYF	TGCGCCAGCAGCCAAGACACGACAGGGGGCCCCTACGAGCAGTACTTC
TRBV28	NA	TRBJ2-5	NA	CASSYSPGTQSETQYF	TGTGCCAGCAGTTACTCCCCCGGGACGCAATCGGAGACCCAGTACTTC
TRBV27	NA	TRBJ1-1	NA	CASTPGVSSLNTEAFF	TGTGCCAGCACCCCCGGTGTCAGTTCCTTGAACACTGAAGCTTTCTTT
TRBV10-3	NA	TRBJ2-1	TRBD2	CAISDELAGGQSYNEQFF	TGTGCCATCAGTGATGAACTAGCGGGGGGCCAGTCCTACAATGAGCAGTTCTTC
TRBV13	NA	TRBJ2-7	TRBD2	CASSLELAGNAEQYF	TGTGCCAGCAGCTTAGAACTAGCGGGTAACGCCGAGCAGTACTTC
TRBV27	NA	TRBJ2-2	NA	CASSLSIGGELFF	TGTGCCAGCAGTTTATCGATTGGCGGGGAGCTGTTTTTT
TRBV5-6	NA	TRBJ2-7	NA	CASTPTAFPGYEQYF	TGTGCCAGCACCCCGACAGCGTTTCCAGGGTACGAGCAGTACTTC
TRBV6-5	NA	TRBJ1-1	NA	CASSRGRADEAFF	TGTGCCAGCAGCCGAGGGAGGGCAGATGAAGCTTTCTTT